The 18 T cell receptor beta chains below all came from one sample that was sequenced in a study of cytomegalovirus exposure and HLA in healthy donors. In the PCR, 60 Vbeta and 13 Jbeta primers were used. Data came from immunoSEQ multiplex PCR; TCRdb stores just in-frame clones and leaves some out. With approximately 200,000 clones in the sample, the ten largest clones hold roughly 0.74%. Sequenced sample: PBMCs. Receptor source: a boy between 5 and 17 years old in good health and CMV-seronegative.

This chain uses TRBV19 with TRBJ1-2; possible D gene TRBD1, 5 bases. Deletions cut 7 bases from V and 7 bases from J, with 16 bases between. Germline V lookup: CDR1 LNHDA, CDR2 SQIVND (reference sequence). The CDR3 runs 13 residues. The CDR3 region is CASTLLTGAGYTF. DNA for the CDR3: TGTGCCAGTACCCTCTTGACTGGGGCTGGCTACACCTTC.

Here the CDR3 reads CASSFDRPGEKLFF. The CDR3 DNA sequence: TGCGCCAGCAGCTTTGATCGGCCGGGTGAAAAACTGTTTTTT. This chain links TRBV5-1 with TRBJ1-4; D gene ambiguous. In germline, CDR1 is SGHRS, CDR2 YFSETQ. This CDR3 spans 14 amino acids. With 2 bases removed from V and 7 bases from J, the gap between germline ends came to 12 bases.

The chain uses TRBV18 and TRBJ2-5; maybe TRBD2 (6 bases). Germline assignment: CDR1 KGHSH and CDR2 LQKENI. The CDR3 runs to 13 residues. The ends were cut back, 4 bases at V and 2 bases at J, with 8 bases in the middle. CDR3 protein: CASSLGLQETQYF. CDR3 nucleotides: TGTGCCAGCTCACTTGGACTACAAGAGACCCAGTACTTC.

This chain links TRBV18 with TRBJ1-2, with 9 nucleotides matching TRBD1. J gave up 5 bases and V 1 base, and 2 bases lay outside the gene matches. The CDR3 sequence is 14 residues long. The V gene's germline CDR1 is KGHSH and CDR2 LQKENI. The CDR3 protein is CASSPRTGEYGYTF. DNA of the CDR3: TGTGCCAGCTCACCACGGACAGGGGAATATGGCTACACCTTC. The complete variable domain, with remaining parts taken from reference TRBV18 and TRBJ1-2, reads NAGVMQNPRHLVRRRGQEARLRCSPMKGHSHVYWYRQLPEEGLKFMVYLQKENIIDESGMPKERFSAEFPKEGPSILRIQQVVRGDSAAYFCASSPRTGEYGYTFGSGTRLTVV.

The gene calls are TRBV6-1 and TRBJ1-5; 7 bases agree with TRBD1. V shed 4 bases and J 3 bases; nucleotides not matched to a gene: 6. Looked up from germline, CDR1 is MNHNS and CDR2 is SASEGT. CDR3 length: 15 amino acids. CDR3 loop: CASSAEQGTNQPQHF. DNA of the CDR3: TGTGCCAGCAGTGCAGAACAGGGGACCAATCAGCCCCAGCATTTT.

J is TRBJ1-1 and V is TRBV28, with 8 bases matching TRBD1. This CDR3 contains 16 residues. The germline CDR1 and CDR2 sequences are MDHEN and SYDVKM. V dropped 3 bases and J dropped 5; count of bases not matched to a gene: 11. The DNA for the CDR3 is TGTGCCAGCAGTTTTCCCCGGACAGGGAGGGAGACTGAAGCTTTCTTT. Protein: CASSFPRTGRETEAFF.

The genes are TRBV19 and TRBJ1-6; D call uncertain. Germline V gene sequence: CDR1 LNHDA, CDR2 SQIVND (reference sequence). V gave up 8 bases and J gave up 0 bases, with 11 bases separating them. The CDR3 covers 15 residues. The CDR3, as DNA: TGTGCCAGTGGGCTAACCCACTCCTATAATTCACCCCTCCACTTT. Amino acid sequence: CASGLTHSYNSPLHF.

The J gene is TRBJ2-1, the V gene TRBV29-1; TRBD2 is a possible D gene (6 bases). V was trimmed by 2 bases and J by 5 bases, leaving 13 bases between them. Looked up from germline, CDR1 is SQVTM and CDR2 is ANQGSEA. The CDR3 runs to 14 residues. The DNA for the CDR3 is TGCAGCGTTGAACGGGGGACCAATAACAATGAGCAGTTCTTC. This sequence encodes CSVERGTNNNEQFF.

The chain links TRBV7-2 to TRBJ1-1; 7 nucleotides match TRBD1. The CDR3 is made up of 15 amino acids. V shed 2 bases and J 4 bases; nucleotides not matched to a gene: 7. CDR1 and CDR2 (germline): SGHTA, FQGNSA. CDR3 sequence (DNA): TGTGCCAGCAGCTTACACAACAGGGGTCTCACTGAAGCTTTCTTT. Translation gives CASSLHNRGLTEAFF.

The chain employs TRBV6-6 and TRBJ2-7; 11 bases agree with TRBD2. CDR1 is MNHNY, CDR2 SVGAGI, per germline (reference sequence). The CDR3 is made up of 15 amino acids. J was trimmed by 6 bases and V by 2 bases; bases with no gene match: 6. CDR3 protein: CASSYTSSGGTEQYF. CDR3 coding DNA: TGTGCCAGCAGTTACACATCTAGCGGGGGGACCGAGCAGTACTTC.

The chain joins TRBV19 to TRBJ2-7; 9 bases align to TRBD1. V shed 3 bases and J 5 bases; nucleotides not matched to a gene: 8. Germline CDR1 and CDR2: LNHDA and SQIVND (reference sequence). The CDR3 is 15 amino acids. CDR3 DNA sequence: TGTGCCAGTAGTATTACTGGGACAGGGTCCCACGAGCAGTACTTC. It translates to CASSITGTGSHEQYF.

The rearrangement links TRBV30 to TRBJ1-2; no definite D call. V lost 5 bases and J lost 2, with 12 bases in between. This CDR3 is built from 13 residues. In germline, CDR1 is GTSNPN, CDR2 SVGIG (reference sequence). CDR3 DNA sequence: TGTGCCTGGGACCCAGACGGGAACTATGGCTACACCTTC. Translation gives CAWDPDGNYGYTF.

The rearrangement joins TRBV4-1 to TRBJ2-3; no clear D gene. The CDR3 is 14 residues long. Germline assignment: CDR1 MGHRA and CDR2 YSYEKL. The V end was cut by 0 bases, the J end by 3 bases, with 7 bases between. In DNA form, the CDR3 reads TGCGCCAGCAGCCAAGATATGACAACAGATACGCAGTATTTT. It codes for CASSQDMTTDTQYF.

The chain joins TRBV5-1 to TRBJ2-7; 7 nucleotides line up with TRBD2. This CDR3 region has 18 residues. Germline CDR1 reads SGHRS; CDR2 reads YFSETQ. V lost 1 base, J lost 0 bases, and 13 bases stayed unmatched. The CDR3 coding sequence is TGCGCCAGCAGCTTGCTCGGTAGGGGAGGGCCCGTCTCCTACGAGCAGTACTTC. Encoded protein: CASSLLGRGGPVSYEQYF.

The chain uses TRBV19 and TRBJ2-5; 8 positions match TRBD1. Germline CDR1 is LNHDA and CDR2 is SQIVND (reference sequence). J was trimmed by 1 base and V by 4 bases; bases with no gene match: 5. The CDR3 has 15 amino acids. The CDR3 sequence is CASSSARGRQETQYF. CDR3 nucleotide sequence: TGTGCCAGTAGTAGTGCCAGGGGGCGCCAAGAGACCCAGTACTTC.

CDR3 amino acids: CASSLVYRGDEQYF. In DNA, the CDR3 is TGTGCCAGCAGCTTAGTTTACAGGGGTGACGAGCAGTACTTC. The chain couples TRBV11-2 to TRBJ2-7; 7 positions agree with TRBD1. J lost 5 bases, V lost 1 base, and 5 bases had no gene match. The CDR3 has 14 amino acids. Germline V gives CDR1 SGHAT, CDR2 FQNNGV.

The genes are TRBV30 and TRBJ1-4, with D tentatively TRBD1 (6 bases). Deletions cut 4 bases from V and 4 bases from J, with 7 bases between. Germline CDR1 reads GTSNPN; CDR2 reads SVGIG (reference sequence). The length of the CDR3 is 12 residues. In DNA form, the CDR3 reads TGTGCCTGGAAAGGGGGTAATGAAAAACTGTTTTTT. Amino acids: CAWKGGNEKLFF.

V usage is TRBV7-2 and J usage is TRBJ1-1, with no clear D. Trimming shortened V by 5 bases and J by 6 bases, and 19 bases separated the two germline ends. Germline CDR1 is SGHTA and CDR2 is FQGNSA. The CDR3 spans 15 residues. In nucleotides, the CDR3 is TGTGCCAGCAGCCCGAGGTTCCCCCAGTACGCTGAAGCTTTCTTT. Translating it yields CASSPRFPQYAEAFF.